In this sample, the clone carrying this TCR beta chain turned up many times. These data are taken from a study of blood T cell repertoires in COVID-19. Germline CDR1 and CDR2: ENHRY and SYGVKD. The CDR3 length is 14 residues. Germline trimming cut 6 bases from V and 8 bases from J; bases unmatched to any gene: 8. In the original processing: Estimates of nucleated cell counts were drawn from the amplification of reference gene primers. Here immunoSEQ multiplex PCR was the method, and the copy in TCRdb shows in-frame clones only, minus some. The V and J calls and clone size were taken over from that table, and D and trimming were inferred from the DNA. The sample has some 83,000 clones, roughly 78% seen once.

The source material was peripheral blood. This chain links TRBV10-3 with TRBJ1-4; TRBD1 agrees at 8 bases. This TCR was recovered from a woman older than 75 with acute or convalescent COVID-19. In DNA form, the CDR3 reads TGTGCCATCAGCGAGACAGGGGCTGGAGAAAAACTGTTTTTT. This sequence encodes CAISETGAGEKLFF.